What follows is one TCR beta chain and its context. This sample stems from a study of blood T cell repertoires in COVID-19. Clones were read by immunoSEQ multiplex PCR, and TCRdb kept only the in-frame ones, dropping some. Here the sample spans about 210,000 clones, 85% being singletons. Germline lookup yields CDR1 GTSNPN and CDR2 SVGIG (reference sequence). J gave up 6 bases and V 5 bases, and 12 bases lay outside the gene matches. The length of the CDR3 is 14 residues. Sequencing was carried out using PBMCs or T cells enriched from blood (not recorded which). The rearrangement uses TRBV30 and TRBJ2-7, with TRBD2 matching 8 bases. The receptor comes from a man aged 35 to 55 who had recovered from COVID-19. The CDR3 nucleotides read TGTGCCTGGGGACTGCCGGGACTAGAGGGCGAGCAGTACTTC. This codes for CAWGLPGLEGEQYF.